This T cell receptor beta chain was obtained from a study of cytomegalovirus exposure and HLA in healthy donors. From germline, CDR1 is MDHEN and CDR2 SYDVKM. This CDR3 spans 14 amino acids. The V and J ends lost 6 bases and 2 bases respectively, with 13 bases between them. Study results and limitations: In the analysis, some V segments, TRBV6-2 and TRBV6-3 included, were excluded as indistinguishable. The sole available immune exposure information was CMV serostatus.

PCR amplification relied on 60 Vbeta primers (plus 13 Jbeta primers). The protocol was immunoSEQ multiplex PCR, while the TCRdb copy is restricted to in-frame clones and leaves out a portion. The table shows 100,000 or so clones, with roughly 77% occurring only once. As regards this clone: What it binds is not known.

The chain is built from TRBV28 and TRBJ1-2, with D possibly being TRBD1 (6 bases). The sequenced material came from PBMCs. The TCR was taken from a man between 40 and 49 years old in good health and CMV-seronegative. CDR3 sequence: CASSEGGENYGYTF. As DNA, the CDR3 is TGTGCCAGCAGCGAAGGGGGGGAAAACTATGGCTACACCTTC.